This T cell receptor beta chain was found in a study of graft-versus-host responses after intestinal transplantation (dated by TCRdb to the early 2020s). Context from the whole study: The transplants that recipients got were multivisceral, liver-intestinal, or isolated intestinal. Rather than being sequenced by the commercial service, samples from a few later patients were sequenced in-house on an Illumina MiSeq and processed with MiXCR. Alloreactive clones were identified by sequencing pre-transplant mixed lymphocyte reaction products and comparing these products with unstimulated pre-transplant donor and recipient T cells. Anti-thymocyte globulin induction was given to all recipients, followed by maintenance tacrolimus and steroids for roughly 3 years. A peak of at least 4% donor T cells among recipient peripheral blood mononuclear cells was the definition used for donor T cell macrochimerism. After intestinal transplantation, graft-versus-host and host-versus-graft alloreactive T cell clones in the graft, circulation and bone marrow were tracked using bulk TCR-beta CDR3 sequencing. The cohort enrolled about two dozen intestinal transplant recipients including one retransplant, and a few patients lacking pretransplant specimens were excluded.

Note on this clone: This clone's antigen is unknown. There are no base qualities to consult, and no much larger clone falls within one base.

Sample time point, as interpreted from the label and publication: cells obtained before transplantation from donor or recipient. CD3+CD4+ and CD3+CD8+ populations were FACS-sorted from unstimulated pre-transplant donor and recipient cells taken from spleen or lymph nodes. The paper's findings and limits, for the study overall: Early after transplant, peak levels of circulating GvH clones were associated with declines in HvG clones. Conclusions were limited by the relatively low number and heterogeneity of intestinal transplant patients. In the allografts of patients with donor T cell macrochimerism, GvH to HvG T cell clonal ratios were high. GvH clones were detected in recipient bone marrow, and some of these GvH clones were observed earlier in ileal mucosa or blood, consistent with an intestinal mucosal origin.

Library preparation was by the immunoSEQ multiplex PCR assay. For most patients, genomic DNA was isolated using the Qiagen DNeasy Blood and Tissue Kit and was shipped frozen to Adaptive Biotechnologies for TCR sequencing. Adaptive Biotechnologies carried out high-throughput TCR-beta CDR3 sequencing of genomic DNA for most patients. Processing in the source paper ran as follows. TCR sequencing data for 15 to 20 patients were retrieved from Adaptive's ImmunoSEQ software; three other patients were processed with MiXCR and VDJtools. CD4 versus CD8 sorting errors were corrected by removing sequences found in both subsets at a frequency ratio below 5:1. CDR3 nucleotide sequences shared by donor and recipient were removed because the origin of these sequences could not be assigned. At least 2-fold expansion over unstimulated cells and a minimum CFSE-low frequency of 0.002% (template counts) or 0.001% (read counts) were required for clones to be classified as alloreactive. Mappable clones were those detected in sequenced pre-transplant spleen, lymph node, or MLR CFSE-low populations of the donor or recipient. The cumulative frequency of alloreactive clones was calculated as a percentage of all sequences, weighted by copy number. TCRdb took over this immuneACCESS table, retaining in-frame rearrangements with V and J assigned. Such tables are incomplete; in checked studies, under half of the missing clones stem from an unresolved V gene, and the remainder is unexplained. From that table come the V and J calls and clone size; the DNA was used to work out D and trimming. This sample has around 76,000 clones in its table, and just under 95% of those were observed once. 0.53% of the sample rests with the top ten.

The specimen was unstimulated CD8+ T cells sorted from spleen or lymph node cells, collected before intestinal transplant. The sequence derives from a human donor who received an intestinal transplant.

The nucleotide sequence is given as TGTGCCAGCAGCATGACAGAGGCCTACGAGCAGTACTTC. Its translation reads: CASSMTEAYEQYF. The chain joins TRBV7-9 to TRBJ2-7, and perhaps TRBD1 as D gene, on 5 matching bases. V is cut by 5 bases and J by 2 bases, and the space between the germline ends is 10 bases. The germline V gene encodes CDR1 SEHNR and CDR2 FQNEAQ (reference sequence). The CDR3 runs 13 amino acids, cysteine and phenylalanine included. Just the 39-base CDR3 DNA is kept, in frame starting at base 1.